The rows below give T cell receptor beta chains drawn from one sample of a study of identical twins. TCRdb redid the calling of the 5' RACE reads with MiXCR, one entry per CDR3 protein. The sample records about 890,000 distinct CDR3 sequences, about 12% being singletons. A further study also used this sample, focusing on yellow fever vaccine responses in identical twins.

Sequenced material: PBMCs. The receptors were gathered from a woman between 18 and 30 years old in good health. The conserved cysteine and the conserved F or W are not part of the CDR3 here. Each record gives: V gene, J gene, CDR3 protein.

TRBV3-1	TRBJ2-2	ASSQWVVTKDTGELF
TRBV28	TRBJ2-5	ASSLTGLAGDFQETQY
TRBV28	TRBJ1-6	ASSSSTGPGSSPLH
TRBV20-1	TRBJ2-5	SARDRLIETQY
TRBV19	TRBJ2-2	ASKPGTTNTGELF
TRBV12-3/TRBV12-4	TRBJ1-5	ASSLTGGGNQPQH
TRBV12-3/TRBV12-4	TRBJ1-2	ASTSDGFYGYT
TRBV29-1	TRBJ2-1	SVEGTRNTDNEQF
TRBV7-9	TRBJ2-1	ASSLGILGNEQF
TRBV12-3/TRBV12-4	TRBJ2-5	ASSFGTSGTETQY
TRBV4-1	TRBJ2-2	ASSQDSSGFANTGELF
TRBV7-9	TRBJ1-1	ASSPDGPEAF
TRBV5-6	TRBJ2-3	ASSLKSRADTQY
TRBV15	TRBJ1-5	ATSRPGQPQH
TRBV7-8	TRBJ2-1	ASSQTTGLAVYNEQF
TRBV20-1	TRBJ2-1	SASRQGLGSYNEQF
TRBV20-1	TRBJ2-1	RARDLAGGQGVASHIEQF
TRBV2	TRBJ1-5	ASRLGRNQH
TRBV12-3/TRBV12-4	TRBJ2-3	AFSLARTSGRVSTDTQY
TRBV18	TRBJ2-1	ASSRPGTGYNEQF
TRBV7-9	TRBJ2-2	ARQVENTGELF
TRBV12-3/TRBV12-4	TRBJ1-1	ASSPGGTYNTEAF
TRBV7-9	TRBJ1-1	ASSPGDSTMNTEAF
TRBV7-9	TRBJ2-7	ASSQPGFYEQY
TRBV7-9	TRBJ2-1	ASSLVYQGEAYNEQF
TRBV27	TRBJ2-1	ASSPYLPSLVGGGNEQF
TRBV20-1	TRBJ2-3	SARGGGRTDTQY
TRBV15	TRBJ2-5	ATSRDLGQQETQY
TRBV3-1	TRBJ2-5	ASSQSGRAETQY
TRBV27	TRBJ1-5	ASSPDRGFKQPQH
TRBV3-1	TRBJ1-4	ASKGFATNEKLF
TRBV29-1	TRBJ2-3	SVSPDRVADTQY
TRBV5-1	TRBJ2-3	ASSLGDIPTDTQY
TRBV11-2	TRBJ2-3	ASSGVWNGGATQY
TRBV21-1	TRBJ2-1	ASPTNSGGYNEQF
TRBV28	TRBJ2-1	ASRGGVGAYNEQF
TRBV6-1	TRBJ2-5	ASTHRPTGKETQY
TRBV6-2/TRBV6-3	TRBJ2-5	ASSYRTETQY
TRBV28	TRBJ2-3	ASSFLAGRADTQY
TRBV6-1	TRBJ2-5	ASSEAQGIETQY
TRBV4-1	TRBJ1-3	ASSQDVQGGGNTIY
TRBV2	TRBJ2-2	ASSRDTGTGELF
TRBV12-3/TRBV12-4	TRBJ2-1	ASSLFQGSRDEQF
TRBV28	TRBJ2-5	ASNDRGPKTQY
TRBV27	TRBJ2-2	ASKRAGGTGELF
TRBV19	TRBJ2-7	ASSDSFSYEQY
TRBV3-1	TRBJ2-1	ASSQAGGAVNEQF
TRBV5-1	TRBJ1-1	ASSYAGGQNTEAF
TRBV10-1	TRBJ2-1	ASSLRASGGFYNEQF
TRBV7-6	TRBJ1-3	ASSLGWGFLEAGNTIY
TRBV20-1	TRBJ2-5	SARKGTALVQETQY
TRBV20-1	TRBJ1-1	SASWDRGFEAF
TRBV7-2	TRBJ1-5	ASSLPGWNQPQH
TRBV20-1	TRBJ2-7	SARDTGGSSGIFVYEQY
TRBV5-1	TRBJ1-6	ASSLSTGGSPLH
TRBV12-3/TRBV12-4	TRBJ1-4	ASSLGLANEKLF
TRBV12-3/TRBV12-4	TRBJ2-7	ASTPQWGIGEQY
TRBV20-1	TRBJ1-1	SARGGKGTEAF